The source of this TCR beta chain is a study of blood T cell repertoires in COVID-19 (dated by TCRdb to the early 2020s). Context from the whole study: Collaborator samples came from the United States, Italy and Spain and covered acute and convalescent phases of COVID-19. The prospective study material was composed of cDNA or gDNA derived from T cells, B-cell-depleted T cells, or PBMCs. Subjects who had been exposed to COVID-19, were actively infected with it, or had recovered from it provided the deeply sampled blood TCRbeta repertoires that made up the dataset. The repertoires were released in a freely available public database intended as a resource for research on the immune response to SARS-CoV-2. The samples were drawn from the first 160 participants of the ongoing ImmuneRACE study and from under 1,500 subjects provided by 6 global collaborators. Nearly every sample came with metadata listing a de-identified subject ID, COVID-19 status, age in years and sex. HLA class I and class II types, where available, came from metadata supplied by the sample provider rather than from assay-based typing.

Study-level results and caveats: Clinical and demographic metadata were provided uncurated, with the amount varying by source and participant.

Whole blood was collected in K2EDTA tubes by collaborating institutions according to the institutions' own protocols. Collaborator samples were shipped for TCRbeta analysis as frozen whole blood, isolated PBMCs, or DNA extracted from either sample type. In regard to this clone: Its antigen remains unidentified. The record has no base qualities; no much larger clone is one base away.

There are 15 amino acids in the CDR3, from cysteine to phenylalanine inclusive. Only the CDR3 region is kept as DNA, spanning 45 bases read in frame from base 1. Germline trimming amounts to 2 bases on V and 1 base on J, with 6 as the count of junction bases outside the gene matches. The germline V gene (reference sequence) sets CDR1 to SGHNT and CDR2 to YYREEE. TCRbeta CDR3 regions were amplified from genomic DNA by means of the immunoSEQ Assay, a bias-controlled multiplex PCR. From the authors' description of their analysis: Within the assay, amplification of reference gene primers was used to estimate how many nucleated cells each sample contained. To quantify the absolute abundance of each unique TCRbeta CDR3 rearrangement, sequence reads were collapsed and filtered. For each sample, productive Simpson clonality was calculated as the square root of Simpson's diversity index across productive rearrangements. The table comes from immuneACCESS by way of TCRdb, which keeps in-frame sequences with V and J called. Part of the clones is missing from these tables; in studies checked, under half for an unresolved V gene and the rest for unknown reasons. That table supplies the V and J calls and clone size; D and trimming were determined from the DNA. The sample records around 110,000 clones, about nine tenths of which are singletons. Clones ranked in the top ten supply under 2% of the sample.

The V gene is TRBV5-4 and the J gene is TRBJ2-7; the central 7 bases match TRBD2. The TCR comes from a human donor with active COVID-19. The donor label of this sample is uncertain. Sequencing was performed on peripheral blood. The DNA reads as follows: TGTGCCAGCAGCTTTGGGGGGGATCGTTCCTACGAGCAGTACTTC. This gives the protein CASSFGGDRSYEQYF.